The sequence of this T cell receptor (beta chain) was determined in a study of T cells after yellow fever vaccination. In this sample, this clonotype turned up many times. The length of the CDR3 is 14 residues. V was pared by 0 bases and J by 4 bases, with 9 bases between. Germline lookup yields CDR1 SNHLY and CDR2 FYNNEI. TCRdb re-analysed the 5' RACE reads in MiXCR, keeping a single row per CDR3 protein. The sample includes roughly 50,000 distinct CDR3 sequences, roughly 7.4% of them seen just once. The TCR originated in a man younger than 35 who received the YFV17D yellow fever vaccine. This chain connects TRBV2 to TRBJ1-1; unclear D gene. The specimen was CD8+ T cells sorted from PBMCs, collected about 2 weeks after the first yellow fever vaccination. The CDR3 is CASSEAGMGTEAFF. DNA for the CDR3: TGTGCCAGCAGTGAAGCAGGGATGGGCACTGAAGCTTTCTTT. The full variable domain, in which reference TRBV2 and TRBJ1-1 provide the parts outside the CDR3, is EPEVTQTPSHQVTQMGQEVILRCVPISNHLYFYWYRQILGQKVEFLVSFYNNEISEKSEIFDDQFSVERPDGSNFTLKIRSTKLEDSAMYFCASSEAGMGTEAFFGQGTRLTVV.